The 17 T cell receptor beta chains presented below share a single source sample, sequenced in a study of T cell responses to AZD1222 COVID-19 vaccine. Clones were read by immunoSEQ multiplex PCR, and TCRdb kept only the in-frame ones, dropping some. This table holds over 90,000 clones, 75% to 95% found once. The sample in question was peripheral blood, obtained on day 0 of AZD1222 vaccination. Source of these receptors: an adult in good health.

The chain combines TRBV28 with TRBJ2-2, with 9 bases lining up with TRBD2. The CDR3 runs to 12 residues. Germline CDR1 and CDR2: MDHEN and SYDVKM. The J segment lost 6 bases and the V segment lost 10 bases, leaving 3 bases of the junction unmatched. CDR3 protein: CATRTSAGELFF. CDR3 DNA sequence: TGTGCCACCAGGACTAGCGCCGGGGAGCTGTTTTTT. The full variable domain, completed using reference TRBV28 and TRBJ2-2, is DVKVTQSSRYLVKRTGEKVFLECVQDMDHENMFWYRQDPGLGLRLIYFSYDVKMKEKGDIPEGYSVSREKKERFSLILESASTNQTSMYLCATRTSAGELFFGEGSRLTVL.

The chain combines TRBV29-1 with TRBJ2-1; 11 bases map to TRBD2. The V gene's germline CDR1 is SQVTM and CDR2 ANQGSEA. This CDR3 region has 15 residues. After removal of 4 bases from V and 5 bases from J, the junction contained 7 bases not matched to a gene. The CDR3 protein is CSVGPLAGGHNEQFF. The CDR3, as DNA: TGCAGCGTTGGGCCCCTAGCGGGAGGCCACAATGAGCAGTTCTTC.

This chain joins TRBV5-4 and TRBJ2-3; D unclear. V was shortened by 1 base and J by 2 bases, with 17 bases between the two germline ends. The germline V gene encodes CDR1 SGHNT and CDR2 YYREEE (reference sequence). The CDR3 totals 17 residues. This chain's CDR3 is CASSLWSPLRNTDTQYF. DNA for the CDR3: TGTGCCAGCAGCTTGTGGAGTCCCCTTAGGAACACAGATACGCAGTATTTT.

V and J are TRBV12-3 or TRBV12-4 and TRBJ2-7; D uncertain. Trimming stripped 1 base from V and 6 bases from J, with 7 bases between. The CDR3 totals 12 residues. The CDR3 coding sequence is TGTGCCAGCAGTTTAGTAGGGATCGAGCAGTACTTC. Residues: CASSLVGIEQYF.

This clone has a single count. The V gene is TRBV7-2, the J gene TRBJ2-3; TRBD1 is a possible D gene (5 bases). Deletions cut 0 bases from V and 2 bases from J, with 6 bases between. This CDR3 has 14 residues. Looked up from germline, CDR1 is SGHTA and CDR2 is FQGNSA. The chain's CDR3 is CASSLAGLTDTQYF. The DNA for the CDR3 is TGTGCCAGCAGCTTAGCGGGGCTCACAGATACGCAGTATTTT.

This sequence joins TRBV18 and TRBJ1-6; 7 bases are shared with TRBD1. The V and J ends lost 0 bases and 7 bases, in that order; junction bases with no gene match: 6. Germline values: CDR1 KGHSH, CDR2 LQKENI. This CDR3 contains 16 residues. The CDR3 coding sequence is TGTGCCAGCTCACCACCGGGACAGACATTAAATTCACCCCTCCACTTT. Amino acids: CASSPPGQTLNSPLHF.

The chain carries TRBV28 and TRBJ2-2; no clear D gene. The CDR3 is 13 amino acids. The germline V gene has CDR1 MDHEN and CDR2 SYDVKM. V gave up 5 bases and J gave up 3 bases, with 7 bases separating them. The CDR3 sequence: CASSPRHTGELFF. The CDR3 DNA follows: TGTGCCAGCAGTCCTCGCCACACCGGGGAGCTGTTTTTT.

The rearrangement joins TRBV6-6 to TRBJ2-1; 7 bases match TRBD2. This CDR3 spans 14 amino acids. Germline V lookup: CDR1 MNHNY, CDR2 SVGAGI (reference sequence). V shed 2 bases and J 10 bases; nucleotides not matched to a gene: 8. CDR3 protein: CASSYAGVRDEQFF. DNA of the CDR3: TGTGCCAGCAGTTACGCGGGAGTGCGGGACGAGCAGTTCTTC.

The chain links TRBV27 to TRBJ1-2; 11 nucleotides agree with TRBD1. V shed 3 bases, J shed 2 bases, and the junction held 2 bases outside the gene matches. The germline CDR1 and CDR2 sequences are MNHEY and SMNVEV (reference sequence). This CDR3 spans 15 amino acids. The CDR3 protein is CASSFGTGGNYGYTF. In DNA, the CDR3 is TGTGCCAGCAGTTTTGGGACAGGGGGAAACTATGGCTACACCTTC.

The rearrangement uses TRBV7-2 and TRBJ1-2, with TRBD1 as a possible D gene (5 bases). The CDR3 spans 15 residues. The ends were cut back, 0 bases at V and 5 bases at J, with 13 bases in the middle. CDR1 is SGHTA and CDR2 is FQGNSA in the germline V gene. CDR3 in amino acids: CASSLALTARYGYTF. CDR3 nucleotide sequence: TGTGCCAGCAGCTTAGCGTTGACAGCCCGGTATGGCTACACCTTC.

This clone has only one observation. This sequence joins TRBV5-6 and TRBJ2-4; D uncertain. The V gene's germline CDR1 is SGHDT and CDR2 YYEEEE. This CDR3 spans 14 amino acids. V dropped 4 bases and J dropped 7 bases, with 15 bases sitting between them. CDR3 protein: CASSPPGLENIQYF. For the CDR3, the DNA is TGTGCCAGCAGCCCCCCTGGGCTGGAGAACATTCAGTACTTC.

This clone has a single count. The V call is TRBV6-4, the J call TRBJ2-3, with D unclear. Germline assignment: CDR1 MRHNA and CDR2 SNTAGT. The CDR3 length is 14 residues. V was cut by 3 bases and J by 0 bases, with 7 bases left in between. The CDR3 protein is CASSEIASTDTQYF. CDR3 nucleotides: TGTGCCAGCAGTGAGATAGCTAGCACAGATACGCAGTATTTT.

This chain connects TRBV30 to TRBJ1-2; D possibly corresponds to TRBD1 (6 bases). Trimming removed 3 bases from V and 4 bases from J, with 12 bases in between. This CDR3 has 13 amino acids. Germline lookup yields CDR1 GTSNPN and CDR2 SVGIG (reference sequence). The CDR3 bases are TGTGCCTGGAGCGGCGGGGGCGGCTATGGCTACACCTTC. Translation gives CAWSGGGGYGYTF.

V is TRBV27 and J is TRBJ2-6; weak D call: TRBD2 (6 bases). The CDR3 is made up of 16 amino acids. Germline values: CDR1 MNHEY, CDR2 SMNVEV (reference sequence). Trimming left V 1 base short and J 0 bases short, with 7 bases between. The CDR3 region has the DNA TGTGCCAGCAGTTTATACGGGAGCTCTGGGGCCAACGTCCTGACTTTC. Translated, it gives CASSLYGSSGANVLTF.

The J gene is TRBJ2-7, the V gene TRBV30; tentatively, D is TRBD1 or TRBD2 (6 bases each). The CDR3 totals 13 residues. The V gene's germline CDR1 is GTSNPN and CDR2 SVGIG (reference sequence). In DNA form, the CDR3 reads TGTGCTTCGGACCGGGGGACATCCTACGAGCAGTACTTC. Translation gives CASDRGTSYEQYF.

V gene TRBV9 combines with J gene TRBJ1-3; 7 bases are a match to TRBD1. The junction had 4 bases not matched to a gene; V was cut back by 0 bases and J by 1 base. CDR3 size: 16 residues. Germline V gene sequence: CDR1 SGDLS, CDR2 YYNGEE. The CDR3 loop is CASSVEAGGSGNTIYF. CDR3 coding DNA: TGTGCCAGCAGCGTAGAGGCAGGGGGTTCTGGAAACACCATATATTTT.

The chain has TRBV18 and TRBJ2-7; D gene unclear. The V end lost 0 bases, the J end lost 2 bases, and 14 bases lay between the germline ends. The CDR3 has 16 residues. CDR1 and CDR2 (germline): KGHSH, LQKENI. CDR3 loop: CASSPPGLAAAYEQYF. The CDR3 nucleotides read TGTGCCAGCTCACCACCAGGTCTGGCCGCGGCCTACGAGCAGTACTTC.